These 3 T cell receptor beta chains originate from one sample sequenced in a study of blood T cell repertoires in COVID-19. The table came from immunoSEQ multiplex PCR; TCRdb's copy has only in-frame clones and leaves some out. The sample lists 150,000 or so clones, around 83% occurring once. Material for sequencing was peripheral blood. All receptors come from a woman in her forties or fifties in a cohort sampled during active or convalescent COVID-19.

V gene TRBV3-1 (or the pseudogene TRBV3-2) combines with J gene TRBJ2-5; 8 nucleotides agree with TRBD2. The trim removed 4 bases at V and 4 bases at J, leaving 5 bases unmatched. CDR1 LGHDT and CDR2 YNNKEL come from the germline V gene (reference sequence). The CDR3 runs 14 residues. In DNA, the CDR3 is TGTGCCAGCAGCCTCGGGGGGGCCCCAGAGACCCAGTACTTC. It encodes CASSLGGAPETQYF.

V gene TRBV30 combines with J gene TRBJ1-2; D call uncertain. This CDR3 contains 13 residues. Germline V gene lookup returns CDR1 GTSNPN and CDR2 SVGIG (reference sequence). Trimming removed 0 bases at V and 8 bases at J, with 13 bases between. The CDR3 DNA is TGTGCCTGGAGTGTTTCGGGTGGGTCCGGCTACACCTTC. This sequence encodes CAWSVSGGSGYTF. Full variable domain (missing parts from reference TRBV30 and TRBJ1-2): SQTIHQWPATLVQPVGSPLSLECTVEGTSNPNLYWYRQAAGRGLQLLFYSVGIGQISSEVPQNLSASRPQDRQFILSSKKLLLSDSGFYLCAWSVSGGSGYTFGSGTRLTVV.

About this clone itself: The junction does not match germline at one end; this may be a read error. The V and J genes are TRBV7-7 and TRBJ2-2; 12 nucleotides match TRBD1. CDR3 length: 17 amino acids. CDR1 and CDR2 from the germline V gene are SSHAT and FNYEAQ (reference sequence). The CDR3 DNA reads TGTGCTAGCAGCCCCGGGACAGGGGGCAAGAACACCGGGGAGCTGTTTTTT. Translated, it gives CASSPGTGGKNTGELFF. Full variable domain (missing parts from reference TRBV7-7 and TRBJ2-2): GAGVSQSPRYKVTKRGQDVTLRCDPISSHATLYWYQQALGQGPEFLTYFNYEAQPDKSGLPSDRFSAERPEGSISTLTIQRTEQRDSAMYRCASSPGTGGKNTGELFFGEGSRLTVL.